What follows describes a single T cell receptor beta chain. The specificity of this receptor is unknown. Base qualities are not at hand, and no much larger clone is one base apart. These data come from a study of T cells in localized non-small cell lung cancer (dated by TCRdb to about 2020). About the full investigation: Comparing tumors with uninvolved tumor-adjacent lungs, the study looked at the T cell repertoires of 236 patients with early-stage NSCLC. The cohort was made up of some 240 treatment-naive NSCLC patients whose localized lung tumors had been resected. NSCLC patients had a mean age of roughly 66 years, and 120 to 150 were male and 107 female.

At diagnosis, peripheral blood, uninvolved tumor-adjacent lung and tumor were collected and stored as a combination of fresh-frozen and FFPE material. For TCR repertoire profiling, the blood samples were analyzed as peripheral blood mononuclear cells. The immunoSEQ Assay was used to sequence TCR beta CDR3 regions from DNA. Concerning the study's data processing: To compute T cell density, TCR beta template counts were normalized to usable DNA, which was estimated by amplifying housekeeping genes. The preseqR package was used to estimate richness by extrapolating to 400,000 templates for PBMC samples and to 120,000 templates for tissue samples. Clonality was defined as one minus Pielou's evenness. To identify tissue-enriched TCRs, differential abundance testing was run on productive amino-acid clonotypes with a minimum total count of 5 and an alpha of 0.1. The Jaccard Index and the Morisita Overlap Index were used to measure how much the repertoires overlapped between compartments. GLIPH grouped TCR beta CDR3s together with public tetramer-defined viral CDR3s, and a viral motif had to include at least three viral sequences and show V-gene enrichment. The clones in this table, taken by TCRdb from immuneACCESS, are in-frame only. Not every clone is retained; where verified, under half of the shortfall comes from an unresolved V gene, and the cause of the rest is unknown. The V and J calls and clone size come from that table; D and trimming were worked out from the DNA. Recorded for this sample are some 15,000 clones; approximately 85% of them occurred a single time. The ten largest account for approximately 4.2% of the sample.

General study outcomes and caveats: Higher T cell density in blood was associated with longer overall survival, whereas higher clonality in adjacent lung was associated with shorter survival. A median of around 62 of the top 100 tumor clones turned up in the paired uninvolved adjacent lung, and 25 to 35 of those clones also ranked among the top 100 of that same adjacent lung. Because the study design was exploratory, TCR variables were selected using unadjusted p-values without false-discovery rate correction. Uninvolved tumor-adjacent lung showed the highest T cell clonality, higher than tumor, which suggests more focused antigenic responses in the uninvolved tumor-adjacent lung. Multi-region tumor sequencing was not performed, so intratumor heterogeneity could not be excluded.

Based on the germline V gene (reference sequence), the CDR1 and CDR2 sequences are LNHDA and SQIVND. The CDR3 holds 16 amino acids from the cysteine to the phenylalanine. Just the 48-base CDR3 DNA is kept, in frame starting at base 1. The V end gives up 5 bases and the J end 6 bases, leaving 15 bases in the junction not matched to a gene. The specimen was peripheral blood, collected before any cancer treatment. Here the chain combines TRBV19 and TRBJ1-1; TRBD1 matches 7 bases in the middle. This clonotype was obtained from a woman aged 35-75 years with stage I lung adenocarcinoma. CDR3 protein: CASSSRDRVYPAEAFF. In nucleotide form, the sequence is TGTGCCAGTAGTTCCCGGGACAGAGTCTATCCAGCTGAAGCTTTCTTT.